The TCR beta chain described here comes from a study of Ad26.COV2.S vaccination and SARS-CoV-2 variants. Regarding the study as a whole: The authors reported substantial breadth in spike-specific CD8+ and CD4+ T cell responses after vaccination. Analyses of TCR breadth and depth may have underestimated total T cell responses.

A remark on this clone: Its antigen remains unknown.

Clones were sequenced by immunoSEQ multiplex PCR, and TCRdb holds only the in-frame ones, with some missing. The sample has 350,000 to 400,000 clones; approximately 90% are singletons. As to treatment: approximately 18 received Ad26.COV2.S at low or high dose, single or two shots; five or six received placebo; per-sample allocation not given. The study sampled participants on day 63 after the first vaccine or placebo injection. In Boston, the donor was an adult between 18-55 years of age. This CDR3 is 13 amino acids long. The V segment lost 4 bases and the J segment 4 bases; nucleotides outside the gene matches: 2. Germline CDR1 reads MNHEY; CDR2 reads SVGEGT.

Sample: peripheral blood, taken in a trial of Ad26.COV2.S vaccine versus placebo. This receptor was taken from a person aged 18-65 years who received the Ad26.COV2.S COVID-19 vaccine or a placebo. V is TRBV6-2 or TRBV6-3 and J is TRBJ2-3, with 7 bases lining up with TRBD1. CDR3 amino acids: CASSSQGADTQYF. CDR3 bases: TGTGCCAGCAGTTCCCAGGGGGCAGATACGCAGTATTTT.